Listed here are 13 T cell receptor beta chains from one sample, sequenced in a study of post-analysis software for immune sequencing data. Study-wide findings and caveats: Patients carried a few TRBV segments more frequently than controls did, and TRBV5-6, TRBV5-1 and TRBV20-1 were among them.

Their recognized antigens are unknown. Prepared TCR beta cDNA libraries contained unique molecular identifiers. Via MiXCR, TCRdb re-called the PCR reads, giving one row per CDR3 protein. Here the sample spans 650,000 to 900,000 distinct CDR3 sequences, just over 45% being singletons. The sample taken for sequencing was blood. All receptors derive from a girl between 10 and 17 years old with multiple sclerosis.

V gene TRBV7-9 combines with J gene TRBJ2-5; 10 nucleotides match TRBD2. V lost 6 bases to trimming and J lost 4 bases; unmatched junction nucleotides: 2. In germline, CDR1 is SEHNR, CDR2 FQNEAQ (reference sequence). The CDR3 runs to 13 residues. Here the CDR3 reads CASSASGGETQYF. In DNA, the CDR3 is TGTGCCAGCAGTGCTAGCGGGGGAGAGACCCAGTACTTC.

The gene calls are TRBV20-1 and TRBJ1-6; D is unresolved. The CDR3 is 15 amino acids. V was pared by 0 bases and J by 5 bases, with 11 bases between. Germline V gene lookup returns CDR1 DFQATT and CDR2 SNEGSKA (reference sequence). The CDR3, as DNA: TGCAGTGCTAGAGATTGGTCTTTCGATAATTCACCCCTCCACTTT. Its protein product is CSARDWSFDNSPLHF.

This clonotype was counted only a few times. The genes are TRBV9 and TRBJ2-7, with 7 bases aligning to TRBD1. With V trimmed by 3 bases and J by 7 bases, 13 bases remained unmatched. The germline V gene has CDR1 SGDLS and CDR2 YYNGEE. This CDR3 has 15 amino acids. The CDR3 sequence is CASSAWTGLPAEQYF. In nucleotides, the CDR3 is TGTGCCAGCAGCGCCTGGACAGGCCTCCCGGCGGAGCAGTACTTC.

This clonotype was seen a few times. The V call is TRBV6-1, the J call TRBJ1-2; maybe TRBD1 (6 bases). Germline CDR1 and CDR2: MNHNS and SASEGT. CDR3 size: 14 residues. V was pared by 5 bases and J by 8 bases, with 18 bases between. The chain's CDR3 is CASSSSFRGEGYTF. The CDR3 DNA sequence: TGTGCCAGCAGTTCTTCTTTCAGGGGAGAGGGCTACACCTTC.

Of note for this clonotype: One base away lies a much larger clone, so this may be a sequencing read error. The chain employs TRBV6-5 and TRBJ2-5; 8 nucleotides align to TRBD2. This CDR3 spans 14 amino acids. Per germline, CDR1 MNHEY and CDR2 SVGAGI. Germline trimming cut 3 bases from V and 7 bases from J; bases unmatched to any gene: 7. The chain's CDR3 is CASSYTVLAGTQYF. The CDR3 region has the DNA TGTGCCAGCAGTTATACGGTCCTAGCGGGGACCCAGTACTTC.

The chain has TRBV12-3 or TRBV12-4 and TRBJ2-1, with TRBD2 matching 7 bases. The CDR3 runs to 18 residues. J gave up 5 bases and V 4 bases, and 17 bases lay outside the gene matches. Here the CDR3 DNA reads TGTGCCAGCAGTTCCCACCTGGGTGGGAGGGGTGTACACAATGAGCAGTTCTTC. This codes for CASSSHLGGRGVHNEQFF.

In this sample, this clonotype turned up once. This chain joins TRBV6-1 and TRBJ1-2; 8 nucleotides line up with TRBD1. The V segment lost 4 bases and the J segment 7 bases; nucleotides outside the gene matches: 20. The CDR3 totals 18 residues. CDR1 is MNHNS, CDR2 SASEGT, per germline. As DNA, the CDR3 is TGTGCCAGCAGTGCGCGACCCCCCTGGGACAGGCCTACGGGTGGCTACACCTTC. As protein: CASSARPPWDRPTGGYTF.

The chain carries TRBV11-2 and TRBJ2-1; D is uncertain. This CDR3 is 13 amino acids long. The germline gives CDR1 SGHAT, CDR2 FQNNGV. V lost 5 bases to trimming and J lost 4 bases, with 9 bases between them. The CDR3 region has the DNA TGTGCCAGCAGCCCCTGGGATTACAATGAGCAGTTCTTC. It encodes CASSPWDYNEQFF.

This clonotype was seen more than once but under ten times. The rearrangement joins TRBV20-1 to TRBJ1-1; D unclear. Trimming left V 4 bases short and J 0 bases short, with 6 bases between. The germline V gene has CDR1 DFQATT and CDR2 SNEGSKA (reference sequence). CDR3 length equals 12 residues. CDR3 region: CSATILNTEAFF. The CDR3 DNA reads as TGCAGTGCTACGATACTGAACACTGAAGCTTTCTTT.

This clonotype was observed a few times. The CDR3 DNA reads as TGCGCCAGCAGCCCAAGACAGGTTGAGATCAGTGGCTACACCTTC. Its translation: CASSPRQVEISGYTF. The J gene is TRBJ1-2, the V gene TRBV5-1; TRBD1 might be the D (6 bases). Germline loops: CDR1 SGHRS, CDR2 YFSETQ. Trimming left V 4 bases short and J 7 bases short, with 20 bases between. The CDR3 contains 15 residues.

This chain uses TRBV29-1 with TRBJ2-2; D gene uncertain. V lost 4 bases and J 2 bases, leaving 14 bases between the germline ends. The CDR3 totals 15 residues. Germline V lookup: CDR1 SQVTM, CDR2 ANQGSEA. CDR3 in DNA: TGCAGCGTTGCCCCGACCAGCTCAAACACCGGGGAGCTGTTTTTT. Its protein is CSVAPTSSNTGELFF.

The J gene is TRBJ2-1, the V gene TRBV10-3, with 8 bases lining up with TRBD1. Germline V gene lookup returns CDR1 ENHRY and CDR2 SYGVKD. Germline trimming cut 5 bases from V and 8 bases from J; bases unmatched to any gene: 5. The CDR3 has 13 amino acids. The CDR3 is CAISKTGEYEQFF. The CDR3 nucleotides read TGTGCCATCAGTAAGACAGGGGAATATGAGCAGTTCTTC.

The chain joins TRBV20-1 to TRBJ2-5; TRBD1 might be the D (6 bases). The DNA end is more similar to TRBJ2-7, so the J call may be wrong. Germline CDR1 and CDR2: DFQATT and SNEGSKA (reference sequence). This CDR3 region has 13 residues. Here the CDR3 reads CSARHRDLGEQYF. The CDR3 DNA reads TGCAGTGCTAGGCACAGGGATCTGGGCGAGCAGTACTTC.